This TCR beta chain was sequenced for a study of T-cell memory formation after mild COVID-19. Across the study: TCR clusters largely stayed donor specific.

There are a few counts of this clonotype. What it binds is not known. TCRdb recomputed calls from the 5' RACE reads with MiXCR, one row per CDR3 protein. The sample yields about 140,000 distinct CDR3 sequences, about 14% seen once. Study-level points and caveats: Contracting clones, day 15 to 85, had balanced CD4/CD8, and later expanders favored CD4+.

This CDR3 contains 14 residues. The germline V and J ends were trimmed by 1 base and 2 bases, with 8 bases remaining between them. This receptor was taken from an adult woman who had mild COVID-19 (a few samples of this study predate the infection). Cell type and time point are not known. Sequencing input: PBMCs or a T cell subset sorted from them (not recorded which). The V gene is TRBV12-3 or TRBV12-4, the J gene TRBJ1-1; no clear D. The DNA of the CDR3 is TGTGCCAGCAGTTTAGTTTCAAGCAACACTGAAGCTTTCTTT. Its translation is CASSLVSSNTEAFF.